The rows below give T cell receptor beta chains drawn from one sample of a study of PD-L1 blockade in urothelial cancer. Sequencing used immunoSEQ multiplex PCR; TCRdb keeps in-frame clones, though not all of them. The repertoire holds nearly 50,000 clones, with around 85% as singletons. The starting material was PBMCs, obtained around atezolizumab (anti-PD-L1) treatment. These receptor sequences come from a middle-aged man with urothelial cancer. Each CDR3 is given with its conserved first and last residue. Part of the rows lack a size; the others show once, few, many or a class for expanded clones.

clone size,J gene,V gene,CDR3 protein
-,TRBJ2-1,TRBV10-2,CASSDRDRAYNEQFF
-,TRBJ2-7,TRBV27,CASKGGAGGEQYF
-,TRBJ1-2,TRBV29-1,CSAGSSNSYTF
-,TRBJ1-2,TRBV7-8,CASSLVQGSNFYGYTF
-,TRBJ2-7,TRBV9,CASSVVLGGEQYF
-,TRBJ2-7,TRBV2,CAIPLGTSGGYEQYF
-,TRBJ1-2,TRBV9,CASSATGGRNGYTF
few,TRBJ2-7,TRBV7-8,CASSPGTGAYEQYF
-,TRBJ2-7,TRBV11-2,CASMRDSYEQYF
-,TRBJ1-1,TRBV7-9,CASSATRENTEAFF
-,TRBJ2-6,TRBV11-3,CASSRPGANVLTF
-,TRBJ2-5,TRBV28,CASSPGGFGETQYF
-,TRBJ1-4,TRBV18,CASSIKGAGNEKLFF
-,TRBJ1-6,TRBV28,CASSLTKFYTGAYNSPLHF
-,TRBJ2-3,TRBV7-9,CASSRPIEREQLATDTQYF
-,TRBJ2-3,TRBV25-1,CASSEWGGTSTDTQYF
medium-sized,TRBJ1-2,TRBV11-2,CASSLGNTGSGGYTF
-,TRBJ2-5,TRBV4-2,CASSQDRRASGGARETQYF
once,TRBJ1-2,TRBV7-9,CASSLEGVFRGGEGYGYTF
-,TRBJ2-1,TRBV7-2,CASSLTSGRLDEQFF
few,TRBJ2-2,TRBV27,CASSLKVAGANTGELFF
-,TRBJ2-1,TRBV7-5,CARSTRGQGYDEQFF
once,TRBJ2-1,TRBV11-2,CASSLFAGGNNEQFF
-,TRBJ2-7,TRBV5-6,CASSLGGTGRYEQYF
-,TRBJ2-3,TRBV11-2,CASRRLAGAPDTQYF
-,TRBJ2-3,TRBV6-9,CARTDRGFPDTQYF
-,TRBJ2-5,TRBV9,CASTITGFEETQYF
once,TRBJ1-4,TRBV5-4,CASSLGDNGEKLFF
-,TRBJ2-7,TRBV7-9,CASSLDQTYEQYF
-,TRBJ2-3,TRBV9,CASSEDGLAGRGDTQYF
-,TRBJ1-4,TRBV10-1,CASSESRGPNEKLFF
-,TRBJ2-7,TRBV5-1,CASSFTGGAYEQYF
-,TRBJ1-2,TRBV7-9,CASSFGLGYTF
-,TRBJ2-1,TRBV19,CASSTLGTRHNEQFF
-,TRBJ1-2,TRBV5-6,CASSLVAGQFNHYGYTF
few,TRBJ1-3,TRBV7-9,CASSRQGASGNTIYF
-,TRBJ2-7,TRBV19,CASSKFLADYEQYF
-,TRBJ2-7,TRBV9,CASSVKQVSYEQYF
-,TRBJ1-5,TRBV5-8,CASSLEGASNQPQHF
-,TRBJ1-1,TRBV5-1,CASSLAGVVALEAFF